The sequence of this T cell receptor beta chain was determined in a study of blood T cell repertoires in COVID-19. Study context: Acute and convalescent COVID-19 samples came from the United States, Italy and Spain. Sources were T cells, B-cell-depleted T cells, or PBMCs; the material itself was cDNA or gDNA.

The CDR3 has 13 amino acids. With 5 bases removed from V and 2 bases from J, the gap between germline ends came to 9 bases. CDR1 and CDR2 from the germline V gene are SEHNR and FQNEAQ (reference sequence). In the authors' workflow: How many nucleated cells were present was estimated from reference gene primer amplification. This table comes from immunoSEQ multiplex PCR, and its TCRdb copy is limited to in-frame clones, with some not included. The D gene and trimming were derived from the DNA, and the V and J assignments and clone size from that table. The data show some 120,000 clones, around 87% seen once.

V is TRBV7-9 and J is TRBJ1-1; D is undetermined. The receptor was isolated from a woman in her sixties or seventies with acute or convalescent COVID-19. Specimen: peripheral blood. The CDR3 protein is CASSLSRNTEAFF. The CDR3 DNA is TGTGCCAGCAGCCTCAGTCGCAACACTGAAGCTTTCTTT. The full variable domain, completed using reference TRBV7-9 and TRBJ1-1, is DTGVSQNPRHKITKRGQNVTFRCDPISEHNRLYWYRQTLGQGPEFLTYFQNEAQLEKSRLLSDRFSAERPKGSFSTLEIQRTEQGDSAMYLCASSLSRNTEAFFGQGTRLTVV.